This T cell receptor (beta chain) is from a study of breast tumors, draining lymph nodes, adjacent tissues. This clonotype was observed many times. What it binds is unknown. Notes on the study in general: Tumors had less TCR diversity than lymph nodes, more than nontumor tissue. Compared with basal-like, luminal-like tumors shared significantly more repertoire with nontumor tissue. That most tumor T cells come from lymph nodes remained unproven. Data fit most tumor T cells coming from lymph node, expanding in tumor.

Axillary draining lymph nodes of breast cancer patients supplied the node samples. V gave up 3 bases and J gave up 7 bases; unmatched junction bases: 13. The length of the CDR3 is 16 residues. The germline V gene encodes CDR1 DFQATT and CDR2 SNEGSKA (reference sequence). TCRdb reprocessed the multiplex PCR reads via MiXCR and lists one record per CDR3 protein. The data hold some 130,000 distinct CDR3 sequences, with about 20% observed a single time. The sequencing input was axillary lymph node tissue. The V gene is TRBV20-1, the J gene TRBJ2-1; 9 nucleotides agree with TRBD2. The clonotype was recovered from a female donor with breast cancer. Some clones in this sample may be carry-over from other donors' samples. In DNA, the CDR3 is TGCAGTGCTAGGGAGGGACTAGCTGGCGACAGGAATGAGCAGTTCTTC. Protein: CSAREGLAGDRNEQFF.